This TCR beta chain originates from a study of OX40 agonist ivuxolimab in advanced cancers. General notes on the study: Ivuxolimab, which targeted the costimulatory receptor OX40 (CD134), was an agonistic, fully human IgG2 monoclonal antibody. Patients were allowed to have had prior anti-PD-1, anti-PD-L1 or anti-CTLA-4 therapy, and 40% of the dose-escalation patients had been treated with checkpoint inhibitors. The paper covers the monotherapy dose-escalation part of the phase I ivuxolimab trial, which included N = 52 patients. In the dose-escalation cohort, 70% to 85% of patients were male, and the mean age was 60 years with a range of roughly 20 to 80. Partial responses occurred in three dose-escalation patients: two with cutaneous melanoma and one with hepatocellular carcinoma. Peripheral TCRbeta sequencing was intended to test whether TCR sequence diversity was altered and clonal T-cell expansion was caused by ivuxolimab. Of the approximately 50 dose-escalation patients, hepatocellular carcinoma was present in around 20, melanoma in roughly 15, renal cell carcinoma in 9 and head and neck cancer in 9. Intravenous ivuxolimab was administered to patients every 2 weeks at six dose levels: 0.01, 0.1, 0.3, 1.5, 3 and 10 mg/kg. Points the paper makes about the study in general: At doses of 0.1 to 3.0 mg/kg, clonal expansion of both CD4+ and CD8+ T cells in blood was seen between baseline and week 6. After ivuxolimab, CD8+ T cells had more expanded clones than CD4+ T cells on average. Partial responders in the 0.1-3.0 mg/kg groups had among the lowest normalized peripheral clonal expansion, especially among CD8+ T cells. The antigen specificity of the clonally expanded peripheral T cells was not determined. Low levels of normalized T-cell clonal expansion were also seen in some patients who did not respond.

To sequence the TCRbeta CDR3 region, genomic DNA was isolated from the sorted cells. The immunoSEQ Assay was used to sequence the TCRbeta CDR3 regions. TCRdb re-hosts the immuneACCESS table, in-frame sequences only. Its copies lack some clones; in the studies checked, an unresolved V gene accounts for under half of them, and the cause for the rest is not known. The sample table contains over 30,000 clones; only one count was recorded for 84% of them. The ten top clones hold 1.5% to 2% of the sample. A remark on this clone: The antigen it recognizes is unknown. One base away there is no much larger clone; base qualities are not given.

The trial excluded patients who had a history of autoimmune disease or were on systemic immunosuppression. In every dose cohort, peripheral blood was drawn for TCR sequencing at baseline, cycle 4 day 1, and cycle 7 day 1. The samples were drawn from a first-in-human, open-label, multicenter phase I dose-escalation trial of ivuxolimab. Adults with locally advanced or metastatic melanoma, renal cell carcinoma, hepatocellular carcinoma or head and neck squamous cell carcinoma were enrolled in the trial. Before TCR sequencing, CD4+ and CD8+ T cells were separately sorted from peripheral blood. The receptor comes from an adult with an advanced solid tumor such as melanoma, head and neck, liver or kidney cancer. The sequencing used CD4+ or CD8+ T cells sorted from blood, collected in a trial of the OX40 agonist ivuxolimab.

The encoded CDR3 is CASSFGSGTDTQYF. The DNA reads as follows: TGTGCCAGCAGTTTTGGCTCGGGCACAGATACGCAGTATTTT. The rearranged chain carries TRBV28 and TRBJ2-3; the D segment cannot be called with confidence. V loses 3 bases of germline sequence and J loses 1 base, and the interval between the two ends is 8 bases. The CDR3 runs 14 amino acids, cysteine and phenylalanine included. Solely the CDR3 DNA is kept, with 42 bases framed from the first base. For CDR1 and CDR2, the germline V gene lists MDHEN and SYDVKM. Supplemented by the reference TRBV28 and TRBJ2-3 proteins around the CDR3, the complete variable domain is DVKVTQSSRYLVKRTGEKVFLECVQDMDHENMFWYRQDPGLGLRLIYFSYDVKMKEKGDIPEGYSVSREKKERFSLILESASTNQTSMYLCASSFGSGTDTQYFGPGTRLTVL.